These 32 T cell receptor beta chains originate from one sample sequenced in a study of response to subunit inactivated influenza vaccine. A single record per CDR3 protein comes from TCRdb applying MiXCR to the RT-PCR reads. There are some 520,000 distinct CDR3 sequences in the sample; 15% to 20% occur only once, and approximately 3% lies in the top ten. Sequences were derived from CD4+ T cells sorted from PBMCs, sampled approximately 25 months after vaccination. The receptor source for this set is a man between 45 and 75 years old who received an inactivated influenza vaccine.

This clonotype occurred a few times. The chain employs TRBV29-1 and TRBJ1-2; 7 nucleotides agree with TRBD1. CDR1 and CDR2 from the germline V gene are SQVTM and ANQGSEA. J was trimmed by 6 bases and V by 4 bases; bases with no gene match: 14. This CDR3 contains 15 residues. The CDR3 region has the DNA TGCAGCGTTGGAGGGGCGGACAGGAGTTGGAATGGCTACACCTTC. It translates to CSVGGADRSWNGYTF. Using reference TRBV29-1 and TRBJ1-2 for the parts outside the CDR3, the full variable domain is SAVISQKPSRDICQRGTSLTIQCQVDSQVTMMFWYRQQPGQSLTLIATANQGSEATYESGFVIDKFPISRPNLTFSTLTVSNMSPEDSSIYLCSVGGADRSWNGYTFGSGTRLTVV.

In this sample, this clonotype turned up a few times. This chain joins TRBV10-3 and TRBJ2-1; D possibly uses TRBD1 or TRBD2 (5 bases each). The CDR3 is 12 amino acids. V lost 2 bases and J lost 13, with 12 bases in between. Germline assignment: CDR1 ENHRY and CDR2 SYGVKD. CDR3 in DNA: TGTGCCATCAGTGAGAACCGGGGCCGACAGTTCTTC. Translating gives CAISENRGRQFF.

This chain uses TRBV5-1 with TRBJ2-1; D is possibly TRBD1 or TRBD2 (5 bases each). Germline V gives CDR1 SGHRS, CDR2 YFSETQ. There are 14 residues in the CDR3. V lost 4 bases and J lost 9, with 17 bases in between. CDR3 nucleotide sequence: TGCGCCAGCAGCGACGGGACCCACGGAGGTGAGCAGTTCTTC. Translation gives CASSDGTHGGEQFF.

The DNA of the CDR3 is TGTGCCAGCAGCACTTCGACAGGGCGAAAACTGTTTTTT. Residues: CASSTSTGRKLFF. V gene TRBV7-9 combines with J gene TRBJ1-4, with 7 positions matching TRBD1. The trim removed 5 bases at V and 10 bases at J, leaving 7 bases unmatched. Germline V gene data show CDR1 as SEHNR and CDR2 as FQNEAQ (reference sequence). CDR3 length equals 13 residues. Filled out from reference TRBV7-9 and TRBJ1-4, the complete variable domain reads DTGVSQNPRHKITKRGQNVTFRCDPISEHNRLYWYRQTLGQGPEFLTYFQNEAQLEKSRLLSDRFSAERPKGSFSTLEIQRTEQGDSAMYLCASSTSTGRKLFFGSGTQLSVL.

This clonotype was observed a handful of times. The rearrangement joins TRBV4-2 to TRBJ2-2; 11 bases line up with TRBD1. J was trimmed by 6 bases and V by 4 bases; bases with no gene match: 13. Germline V gives CDR1 LGHNA, CDR2 YNFKEQ. This CDR3 has 18 residues. CDR3 region: CASSLEWTGGSGAGELFF. The CDR3 nucleotides are TGTGCCAGCAGCCTAGAGTGGACAGGGGGCAGTGGGGCCGGGGAGCTGTTTTTT.

CDR3 sequence (DNA): TGTGCCATCGGTCAGACTAGCGGGAGTATCGTAGATACGCAGTATTTT. This encodes CAIGQTSGSIVDTQYF. The genes are TRBV10-3 and TRBJ2-3; 12 bases are a match to TRBD2. Germline CDR1 ENHRY, CDR2 SYGVKD. The CDR3 extends over 16 amino acids. The V gene end was trimmed by 8 bases and the J gene end by 5 bases; junction bases not matched to a gene: 11.

This chain uses TRBV5-1 with TRBJ1-1; maybe TRBD1 (6 bases). Trimming removed 0 bases from V and 7 bases from J, with 16 bases in between. The CDR3 loop spans 15 amino acids. CDR1 is SGHRS and CDR2 is YFSETQ in the germline V gene. The DNA of the CDR3 is TGCGCCAGCAGCTTGGGGGCGGGGGGGCGAGATGAAGCTTTCTTT. This translates into CASSLGAGGRDEAFF.

In its sample, this clonotype was seen a few times. The chain is built from TRBV5-8 and TRBJ2-5; 11 bases are a match to TRBD1. The CDR3 has 15 amino acids. Losses at the gene ends were 2 bases for V and 5 bases for J; bases not matched to a gene: 5. Germline V gene sequence: CDR1 SGHTS, CDR2 YDEGEE. The CDR3 DNA follows: TGTGCCAGCAGCTTTAGGACAGGGGGCTTGGAGACCCAGTACTTC. It encodes CASSFRTGGLETQYF.

The CDR3 sequence: CASSQGTTSNQPQHF. The CDR3 nucleotides read TGTGCCAGCAGCCAAGGGACTACGAGCAATCAGCCCCAGCATTTT. The chain carries TRBV3-1 and TRBJ1-5; D is uncertain. The CDR3 has 15 amino acids. The germline V gene encodes CDR1 LGHDT and CDR2 YNNKEL (reference sequence). V lost 1 base and J lost 1, with 8 bases in between.

In its sample, this clonotype was seen a few times. This chain joins TRBV6-1 and TRBJ1-4; D not resolved. Per the germline V gene, CDR1 is MNHNS and CDR2 is SASEGT. The CDR3 has 14 amino acids. The V and J ends lost 1 base and 7 bases respectively, with 10 bases between them. CDR3 sequence reads: CASSEVGSGEKLFF. The CDR3 DNA reads TGTGCCAGCAGTGAAGTGGGGTCGGGTGAAAAACTGTTTTTT.

This chain uses TRBV5-5 with TRBJ2-5; D remains unclear. The germline V gene has CDR1 SGHKS and CDR2 YYEKEE (reference sequence). The CDR3 contains 12 residues. V gave up 3 bases and J gave up 7 bases, with 10 bases separating them. The CDR3 DNA follows: TGTGCCAGCAGCTACCGCGAAGGGACCCAGTACTTC. Its protein product is CASSYREGTQYF.

The chain recombines TRBV20-1 with TRBJ1-5; D unclear. Germline-derived CDR1 and CDR2 are DFQATT and SNEGSKA (reference sequence). This CDR3 is 14 amino acids long. V gave up 1 base and J gave up 0 bases, with 7 bases separating them. Here the CDR3 reads CSARADGSNQPQHF. CDR3 DNA: TGCAGTGCTAGAGCGGACGGTAGCAATCAGCCCCAGCATTTT.

This sequence joins TRBV5-1 and TRBJ2-2; 7 nucleotides agree with TRBD2. The CDR3 has 16 amino acids. From germline, CDR1 is SGHRS and CDR2 YFSETQ. V trimming: 2 bases; J trimming: 4 bases; junction bases outside the gene matches: 8. The CDR3 spells CASSFRAGPGTGELFF. DNA of the CDR3: TGCGCCAGCAGCTTCCGAGCGGGGCCGGGCACCGGGGAGCTGTTTTTT. Looking up the rest from reference TRBV5-1 and TRBJ2-2 gives the full variable domain: KAGVTQTPRYLIKTRGQQVTLSCSPISGHRSVSWYQQTPGQGLQFLFEYFSETQRNKGNFPGRFSGRQFSNSRSEMNVSTLELGDSALYLCASSFRAGPGTGELFFGEGSRLTVL.

The gene calls are TRBV4-3 and TRBJ1-2; D unclear. The germline V gene encodes CDR1 LGHNA and CDR2 YSLEER. The V end lost 0 bases, the J end lost 0 bases, and 8 bases lay between the germline ends. This CDR3 region has 15 residues. CDR3 coding DNA: TGCGCCAGCAGCCAAGAGGGCAGTTCTAACTATGGCTACACCTTC. Its protein product is CASSQEGSSNYGYTF.

This clonotype showed up just a few times. This rearrangement joins TRBV5-6 to TRBJ2-1; TRBD1 might be the D (5 bases). Trimming took 1 base from V and 2 from J, leaving 13 bases between them. This CDR3 is 16 amino acids long. The V gene's germline CDR1 is SGHDT and CDR2 YYEEEE. The CDR3 loop is CASSLQGGNTYNEQFF. The CDR3 DNA reads TGTGCCAGCAGCTTGCAGGGTGGGAACACCTACAATGAGCAGTTCTTC.

This clonotype was detected only a few times. The J gene is TRBJ2-2, the V gene TRBV5-1; 8 bases map to TRBD2. There are 16 residues in the CDR3. CDR1 and CDR2 (germline): SGHRS, YFSETQ. The ends lost 0 bases at V and 6 bases at J; junction bases unmatched: 7. The DNA for the CDR3 is TGCGCCAGCAGCTTGGAACCAGCGGGAGTGGCCGGGGAGCTGTTTTTT. This translates into CASSLEPAGVAGELFF.

This chain uses TRBV12-3 or TRBV12-4 with TRBJ2-3; 7 positions agree with TRBD1. V lost 3 bases and J lost 1; bases outside the gene matches: 4. The CDR3 is made up of 15 amino acids. For the CDR3, the DNA is TGTGCCAGCAGTTTCGCCACAGGGGGCACAGATACGCAGTATTTT. This codes for CASSFATGGTDTQYF.

This clonotype came up a few times. The chain joins TRBV7-9 to TRBJ1-5; D ambiguous. CDR3 length: 13 amino acids. In germline, CDR1 is SEHNR, CDR2 FQNEAQ (reference sequence). Trimming cost V 2 bases and J 3 bases, with 5 bases left between them. This chain's CDR3 is CASSLSPNQPQHF. The CDR3 nucleotides are TGTGCCAGCAGCTTATCACCCAATCAGCCCCAGCATTTT.

This clonotype has just a few counts. The chain has TRBV25-1 and TRBJ2-3; 7 positions match TRBD1. The V gene end was trimmed by 4 bases and the J gene end by 2 bases; junction bases not matched to a gene: 6. This CDR3 is 15 amino acids long. Germline lookup yields CDR1 MGHDK and CDR2 SYGVNS. The CDR3 protein is CASSAKGQHTDTQYF. The CDR3 coding sequence is TGTGCCAGCAGTGCCAAGGGACAGCACACAGATACGCAGTATTTT.

This clonotype was seen repeatedly, ten times or more. The DNA of the CDR3 is TGTGCCAGCAGAAATGGTGGATACCAAGAGACCCAGTACTTC. This codes for CASRNGGYQETQYF. The chain joins TRBV7-2 to TRBJ2-5; D is uncertain. The CDR3 covers 14 residues. Germline V gives CDR1 SGHTA, CDR2 FQGNSA. V lost 6 bases and J 0 bases, leaving 11 bases between the germline ends.

V is TRBV11-2 and J is TRBJ2-1; TRBD2 agrees at 9 bases. Germline CDR1 is SGHAT and CDR2 is FQNNGV. V lost 4 bases and J lost 6; bases outside the gene matches: 10. The CDR3 extends over 16 amino acids. The CDR3 sequence is CASSSRLAEPTNEQFF. DNA of the CDR3: TGTGCCAGCAGCTCCCGACTAGCGGAGCCGACCAATGAGCAGTTCTTC.

J is TRBJ1-2 and V is TRBV20-1; 7 nucleotides agree with TRBD1. The CDR3 runs to 16 residues. Germline loops: CDR1 DFQATT, CDR2 SNEGSKA (reference sequence). With 2 bases clipped from V and 0 bases from J, the junction kept 9 bases outside the gene matches. CDR3 DNA: TGCAGTGCTAGACCTACCTTGGACAGGACTAACTATGGCTACACCTTC. As protein: CSARPTLDRTNYGYTF.

This clonotype was recorded a few times. The gene calls are TRBV9 and TRBJ2-3; D is unresolved. This CDR3 is 13 amino acids long. V shed 3 bases and J shed 4 bases, with 9 bases lying between them. Germline CDR1 is SGDLS and CDR2 is YYNGEE. The CDR3 loop reads CASSGAISDTQYF. The CDR3 DNA reads as TGTGCCAGCAGCGGAGCCATATCAGATACGCAGTATTTT. Combining the CDR3 with reference TRBV9 and TRBJ2-3 gives the whole variable domain DSGVTQTPKHLITATGQRVTLRCSPRSGDLSVYWYQQSLDQGLQFLIQYYNGEERAKGNILERFSAQQFPDLHSELNLSSLELGDSALYFCASSGAISDTQYFGPGTRLTVL.

The chain combines TRBV27 with TRBJ1-1; no clear D. The CDR3 consists of 14 residues. The germline V gene has CDR1 MNHEY and CDR2 SMNVEV (reference sequence). Trimming removed 4 bases at V and 4 bases at J, with 13 bases between. CDR3 DNA: TGTGCCAGCAGTTGGGGAGAGAGGGCCACTGAAGCTTTCTTT. This translates into CASSWGERATEAFF.

The rearrangement uses TRBV7-8 and TRBJ2-7; D may match TRBD1 or TRBD2 (6 bases each). CDR1 SGHVS and CDR2 FQNEAQ come from the germline V gene. Between the trimmed V and J ends, which lost 6 bases and 0 bases, there was a span of 18 bases. The CDR3 loop spans 16 amino acids. CDR3 residues: CASRARGRISSYEQYF. CDR3 in DNA: TGTGCCAGCAGGGCTCGGGGGCGGATAAGCTCCTACGAGCAGTACTTC.

CDR3 DNA: TGCGCCAGCAGCCGGTTGATCTCTACTAGCGGGGGGCACACCGGGGAGCTGTTTTTT. Translated: CASSRLISTSGGHTGELFF. This chain uses TRBV4-3 with TRBJ2-2; 12 bases align to TRBD2. This CDR3 has 19 residues. CDR1 and CDR2 (germline): LGHNA, YSLEER. The ends lost 4 bases at V and 3 bases at J; junction bases unmatched: 12.

This clonotype was seen only a few times. The J gene is TRBJ2-7, the V gene TRBV14; D possibly corresponds to TRBD2 (5 bases). The CDR3 has 15 amino acids. The ends were cut back, 4 bases at V and 2 bases at J, with 15 bases in the middle. Germline loops: CDR1 SGHDN, CDR2 FVKESK. In DNA form, the CDR3 reads TGTGCCAGCAGCCGCGCCCGGGGTTACCCCTACGAGCAGTACTTC. This translates into CASSRARGYPYEQYF.

The sample holds a few counts of this clonotype. This chain links TRBV12-3 or TRBV12-4 with TRBJ1-6; D gene ambiguous. With 3 bases removed from V and 12 bases from J, the gap between germline ends came to 9 bases. This CDR3 has 12 amino acids. CDR3 residues: CASSFYRLPLHF. The CDR3 DNA sequence: TGTGCCAGCAGTTTCTACCGTTTACCCCTCCACTTT.

This clonotype was seen a handful of times. V usage is TRBV29-1 and J usage is TRBJ2-5; 9 bases are a match to TRBD2. V trimming: 7 bases; J trimming: 1 base; junction bases outside the gene matches: 4. This CDR3 spans 13 amino acids. The germline V gene encodes CDR1 SQVTM and CDR2 ANQGSEA. The CDR3 is CSAGTSSQETQYF. The CDR3 DNA reads as TGCAGCGCCGGGACTAGCAGCCAAGAGACCCAGTACTTC.

A few counts support this clonotype. The rearrangement links TRBV4-1 to TRBJ2-1; maybe TRBD1 (6 bases). The germline V gene encodes CDR1 MGHRA and CDR2 YSYEKL. The CDR3 spans 15 residues. V lost 4 bases, J lost 6 bases, and 16 bases lay in between. This CDR3 reads CASSPRGWAGNEQFF. CDR3 sequence (DNA): TGCGCCAGCAGCCCCAGGGGATGGGCAGGCAATGAGCAGTTCTTC.

CDR3 coding DNA: TGTGCCAGCAGCCGGACTAGCGGTCTCTACGAGCAGTACTTC. As protein: CASSRTSGLYEQYF. V usage is TRBV7-2 and J usage is TRBJ2-7, with 10 bases lining up with TRBD2. The junction had 4 bases not matched to a gene; V was cut back by 5 bases and J by 3 bases. The germline CDR1 and CDR2 sequences are SGHTA and FQGNSA. This CDR3 region has 14 residues.

This chain links TRBV24-1 with TRBJ2-1; perhaps TRBD1 as D (6 bases). The V end was cut by 3 bases, the J end by 9 bases, with 20 bases between. CDR1 and CDR2 from the germline V gene are KGHDR and SFDVKD. This CDR3 comprises 16 residues. Written as DNA, the CDR3 is TGTGCCACCAGTGATCCGGGACACCGCCCGGGCAGTGAGCAGTTCTTC. It codes for CATSDPGHRPGSEQFF.